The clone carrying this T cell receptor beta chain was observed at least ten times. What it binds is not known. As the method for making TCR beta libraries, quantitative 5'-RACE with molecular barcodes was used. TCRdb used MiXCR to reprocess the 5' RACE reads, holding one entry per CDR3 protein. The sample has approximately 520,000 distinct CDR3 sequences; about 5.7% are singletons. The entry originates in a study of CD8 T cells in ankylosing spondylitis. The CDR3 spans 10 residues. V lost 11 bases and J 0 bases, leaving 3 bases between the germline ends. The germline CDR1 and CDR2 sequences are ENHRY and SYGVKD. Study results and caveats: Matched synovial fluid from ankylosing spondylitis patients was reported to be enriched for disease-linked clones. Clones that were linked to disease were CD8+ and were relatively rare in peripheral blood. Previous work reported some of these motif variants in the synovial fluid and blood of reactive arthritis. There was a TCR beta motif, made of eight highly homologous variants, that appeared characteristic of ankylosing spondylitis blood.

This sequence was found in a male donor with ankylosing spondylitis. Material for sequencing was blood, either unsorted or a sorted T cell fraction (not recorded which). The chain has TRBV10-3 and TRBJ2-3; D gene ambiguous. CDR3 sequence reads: CASSTDTQYF. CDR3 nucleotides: TGTGCCTCTAGCACAGATACGCAGTATTTT.